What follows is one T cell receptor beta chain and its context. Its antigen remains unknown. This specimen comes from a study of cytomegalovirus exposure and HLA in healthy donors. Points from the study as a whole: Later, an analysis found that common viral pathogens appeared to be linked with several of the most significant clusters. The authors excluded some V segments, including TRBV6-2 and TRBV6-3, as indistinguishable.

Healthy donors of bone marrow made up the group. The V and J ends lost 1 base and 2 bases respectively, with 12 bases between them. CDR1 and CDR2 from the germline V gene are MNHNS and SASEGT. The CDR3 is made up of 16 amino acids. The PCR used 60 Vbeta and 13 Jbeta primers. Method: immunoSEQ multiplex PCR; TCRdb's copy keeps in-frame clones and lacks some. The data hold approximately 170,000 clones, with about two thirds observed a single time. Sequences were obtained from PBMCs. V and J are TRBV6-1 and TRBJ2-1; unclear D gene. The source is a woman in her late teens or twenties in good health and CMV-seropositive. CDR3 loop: CASSEVRQTPYNEQFF. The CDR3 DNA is TGTGCCAGCAGTGAAGTAAGGCAGACTCCCTACAATGAGCAGTTCTTC.